The rows below give T cell receptor beta chains drawn from one sample of a study of T cell responses to AZD1222 COVID-19 vaccine. This table comes from immunoSEQ multiplex PCR, and its TCRdb copy is limited to in-frame clones, with some not included. Here the sample spans 100,000 to 150,000 clones, 85% to 90% being singletons. The input for sequencing was peripheral blood, taken on day 0 of AZD1222 vaccination. The receptor set was obtained from an adult in good health. The CDR3 runs from the conserved cysteine through the conserved F or W. A D gene is named only where the DNA matches it firmly. A row's size may be missing; if present it is once, few, many or a size class.

.	TRBV9	TRBJ2-7	.	TGTGCCAGCAGCCCTCGAACAGGGAGCTCCTACGAGCAGTACTTC	CASSPRTGSSYEQYF
.	TRBV7-9	TRBJ2-5	.	TGTGCCAGCAGCTTCATGACGGACCAAGAGACCCAGTACTTC	CASSFMTDQETQYF
.	TRBV4-3	TRBJ2-7	.	TGCGCCAGCAGCCAAGATCTGACAAGTTACGAGCAGTACTTC	CASSQDLTSYEQYF
.	TRBV13	TRBJ2-3	.	TGTGCCAGCAGCTTCACGGGCTTGAGCACAGATACGCAGTATTTT	CASSFTGLSTDTQYF
.	TRBV4-2	TRBJ1-2	.	TGTGCCAGCAGCCCCGGCCGGGACATCAAGATATATGGCTACACCTTC	CASSPGRDIKIYGYTF
TRBD1	TRBV28	TRBJ2-1	few	TGTGCCAGCAGTTTAACCGGGACAGGCTCCTACAATGAGCAGTTCTTC	CASSLTGTGSYNEQFF
TRBD1	TRBV3-1/TRBV3-2	TRBJ1-4	.	TGTGCCAGCAGTCGAGACCGACAGGGTCAACTGTTTTTT	CASSRDRQGQLFF
.	TRBV9	TRBJ1-1	.	TGTGCCAGCAGCTCAGAGGGGACTGAAGCTTTCTTT	CASSSEGTEAFF
.	TRBV7-9	TRBJ1-5	.	TGTGCCAGCAGTTTTGGCCAGCCGCATCAGCCCCAGCATTTT	CASSFGQPHQPQHF
.	TRBV7-8	TRBJ2-5	once	TGTGCCAGCAAGGAGGGGGGGGAGACCCAGTACTTC	CASKEGGETQYF
TRBD2	TRBV29-1	TRBJ2-1	.	TGCAGCGCTAGGACTAGCGGCGATGAGCAGTTCTTC	CSARTSGDEQFF
TRBD2	TRBV2	TRBJ2-1	.	TGTGCCAGCAGTGAAGATTGGCGGGGGGGACATGAGCAGTTCTTC	CASSEDWRGGHEQFF
.	TRBV7-2	TRBJ2-2	.	TGTGCCAGCAGCTCCCCCCAGGGGAGGAACACCGGGGAGCTGTTTTTT	CASSSPQGRNTGELFF
.	TRBV7-9	TRBJ1-1	once	TGTGCCAGCAGGAATCAGGGTCCTGAAGCTTTCTTT	CASRNQGPEAFF
.	TRBV10-3	TRBJ1-6	.	TGTGCCACGATGGGAGGGGATTCACCCCTCCACTTT	CATMGGDSPLHF
TRBD2	TRBV6-4	TRBJ2-3	.	TGTGCCAGCAGTGACGCCGGCGGGAGTAGCCCAGATACGCAGTATTTT	CASSDAGGSSPDTQYF
TRBD2	TRBV9	TRBJ2-3	.	TGTGCCAGCAGCCCCAGGACTAGTTGGGGTGATACGCAGTATTTT	CASSPRTSWGDTQYF
TRBD1	TRBV4-3	TRBJ1-4	.	TGCGCCAGCAGCCAGGGTCTCGGGACAGGGAGACTGTTTTTT	CASSQGLGTGRLFF
TRBD1	TRBV4-2	TRBJ2-7	.	TGTGCCAGCAGCCAAGATTGGGGGACAGCGTACGAGCAGTACTTC	CASSQDWGTAYEQYF
.	TRBV9	TRBJ2-1	.	TGTGCCAGCAGCCCCACGGGGGGCGAGCAGTTCTTC	CASSPTGGEQFF
TRBD1	TRBV5-6	TRBJ1-2	few	TGTGCCAGCAGCCAGGGACAGCTATATGGCTACACCTTC	CASSQGQLYGYTF
.	TRBV6-5	TRBJ2-1	few	TGTGCCAGCAGCACACTCGGTGTTGAGCGGTTCTTC	CASSTLGVERFF
TRBD1	TRBV18	TRBJ1-1	.	TGTGCCAGCTCACCACTCCTCACAGGGGTGGGGAACACTGAAGCTTTCTTT	CASSPLLTGVGNTEAFF
.	TRBV7-6	TRBJ2-7	.	TGTGCCAGCAGCTTAGAGGGGGGCTCCTACGAGCAGTACTTC	CASSLEGGSYEQYF
.	TRBV19	TRBJ1-2	.	TGTGCCAGTAGTACCGGAGGGCCTGGGGGCTATGGCTACACCTTC	CASSTGGPGGYGYTF
.	TRBV19	TRBJ1-1	.	TGTGCCAGTACTCTGGGGAGGAACACTGAAGCTTTCTTT	CASTLGRNTEAFF
.	TRBV27	TRBJ1-6	once	TGTGCCAGCAGTTCTCACCCTTCGGCGAATTCACCCCTCCACTTT	CASSSHPSANSPLHF
TRBD1	TRBV28	TRBJ1-6	.	TGTGCCAGCAGTTTTACGTTCGTGGGACAGGGGAGCTCACCCCTCCACTTT	CASSFTFVGQGSSPLHF
.	TRBV19	TRBJ2-1	.	TGTGCCAGTAGTATACCTCAAGGCACCTCCTACAATGAGCAGTTCTTC	CASSIPQGTSYNEQFF
TRBD1	TRBV28	TRBJ2-2	.	TGTGCCAGCAGGGGACTTGACAGGGGGCCCGACACCGGGGAGCTGTTTTTT	CASRGLDRGPDTGELFF
.	TRBV6-1	TRBJ2-7	.	TGTGCCAGCAGTGAAGCGCTTTACAGGGAGGGATCCTACGAGCAGTACTTC	CASSEALYREGSYEQYF
TRBD1	TRBV27	TRBJ1-6	.	TGTGCCAGCAGTTCCTGGACAGGGTCGAATTCACCCCTCCACTTT	CASSSWTGSNSPLHF
.	TRBV6-2/TRBV6-3	TRBJ1-6	few	TGTGCCAGCAGTTACTCCAGGGTACCCCTCCACTTT	CASSYSRVPLHF
.	TRBV9	TRBJ2-1	.	TGTGCCAGCGCTCTCAGCTCCTACAATGAGCAGTTCTTC	CASALSSYNEQFF
TRBD1	TRBV3-1/TRBV3-2	TRBJ1-1	.	TGTGCCAGCAGCTCCCAGGGGGCTCGCACTGAAGCTTTCTTT	CASSSQGARTEAFF
TRBD1	TRBV28	TRBJ1-5	.	TGTGCCAGCAGGAACAGGGGCAGCAATCAGCCCCAGCATTTT	CASRNRGSNQPQHF
TRBD2	TRBV6-5	TRBJ2-1	.	TGTGCCAGCAGTTACTTCGGGACTAGCGGGAGAAATGAGCAGTTCTTC	CASSYFGTSGRNEQFF
.	TRBV7-2	TRBJ2-4	.	TGTGCCAGCAGCTTCGGTTTAGAGGACATTCAGTACTTC	CASSFGLEDIQYF
.	TRBV28	TRBJ1-1	.	TGTGCCAGCAGTTTTGTCTTGAACACTGAAGCTTTCTTT	CASSFVLNTEAFF
TRBD1	TRBV13	TRBJ1-6	.	TGTGCCAGCAGCTTAGGGCCAAGGGGGCATTCACCCCTCCACTTT	CASSLGPRGHSPLHF
.	TRBV7-9	TRBJ1-5	.	TGTGCCAGCAGCCCAGGAAGCAATCAGCCCCAGCATTTT	CASSPGSNQPQHF
TRBD1	TRBV10-1	TRBJ2-7	.	TGCGCCAGCCCCCAAAACAGGGGTCCCTACGAGCAGTACTTC	CASPQNRGPYEQYF